Presented here are 25 T cell receptor beta chains from one specimen sequenced in a study of T cell responses to AZD1222 COVID-19 vaccine. Here immunoSEQ multiplex PCR was the method, and the copy in TCRdb shows in-frame clones only, minus some. The data contain around 78,000 clones, 90% of them seen just once; the ten biggest clones take up about 3.5%. The material was peripheral blood, obtained 28 days after the second AZD1222 dose. These receptor sequences come from an adult who received the AZD1222 COVID-19 vaccine.

The J gene is TRBJ2-5, the V gene TRBV11-2; D is unresolved. The CDR3 has 15 amino acids. In germline, CDR1 is SGHAT, CDR2 FQNNGV. V lost 3 bases and J 5 bases, leaving 16 bases between the germline ends. The CDR3 sequence: CASSFFALGRETQYF. The CDR3 nucleotides read TGTGCCAGCAGCTTTTTTGCCCTAGGTCGTGAGACCCAGTACTTC.

V is TRBV4-3 and J is TRBJ1-5; D gene uncertain. The CDR3 has 13 amino acids. CDR1 and CDR2 from the germline V gene are LGHNA and YSLEER. The V end was cut by 1 base, the J end by 6 bases, with 7 bases between. CDR3 DNA: TGCGCCAGCAGCCAAGGGATGGCTCAGCCCCAGCATTTT. Protein: CASSQGMAQPQHF.

The J gene is TRBJ2-7, the V gene TRBV6-6; TRBD2 aligns across 7 bases. The germline V gene encodes CDR1 MNHNY and CDR2 SVGAGI (reference sequence). This CDR3 is built from 16 residues. V was pared by 3 bases and J by 1 base, with 9 bases of the junction left unmatched. The CDR3 protein is CASSYGMGTKSYEQYF. DNA for the CDR3: TGTGCCAGCAGTTATGGAATGGGGACTAAGTCCTACGAGCAGTACTTC.

This clone was seen a single time. The chain employs TRBV3-1 (or the pseudogene TRBV3-2) and TRBJ2-7, with TRBD1 matching 7 bases. J lost 6 bases, V lost 2 bases, and 4 bases had no gene match. Germline CDR1 LGHDT, CDR2 YNNKEL (reference sequence). The CDR3 runs to 13 residues. CDR3 bases: TGTGCCAGCAGCCAACCACAGGGGAGCGAGCAGTACTTC. Amino acids: CASSQPQGSEQYF.

The J gene is TRBJ1-3, the V gene TRBV6-5; D uncertain. The V gene's germline CDR1 is MNHEY and CDR2 SVGAGI. Trimming took 6 bases from V and 2 from J, leaving 11 bases between them. CDR3 size: 14 residues. In nucleotides, the CDR3 is TGTGCCAGCAGGGATGGCTGGGCTGGAAACACCATATATTTT. Its protein product is CASRDGWAGNTIYF.

The chain uses TRBV6-5 and TRBJ1-5; no firm D call. Germline-derived CDR1 and CDR2 are MNHEY and SVGAGI. This CDR3 comprises 13 residues. V dropped 4 bases and J dropped 2 bases, with 6 bases sitting between them. DNA of the CDR3: TGTGCCAGCAGTTTGGATGGCAATCAGCCCCAGCATTTT. Its protein product is CASSLDGNQPQHF.

V is TRBV10-3 and J is TRBJ1-1; D unclear. V lost 0 bases to trimming and J lost 5 bases, with 10 bases between them. This CDR3 region has 14 residues. Germline-derived CDR1 and CDR2 are ENHRY and SYGVKD. CDR3 sequence: CAISESQDRTEAFF. The DNA of the CDR3 is TGTGCCATCAGTGAGTCTCAGGATCGTACTGAAGCTTTCTTT.

The V gene is TRBV5-1, the J gene TRBJ1-2; perhaps TRBD1 as D (5 bases). The CDR3 is 13 residues long. V shed 2 bases and J shed 2 bases, with 7 bases lying between them. Germline lookup yields CDR1 SGHRS and CDR2 YFSETQ. The CDR3 loop is CASSLSGNYGYTF. The CDR3 DNA follows: TGCGCCAGCAGCTTATCAGGGAACTATGGCTACACCTTC.

This chain uses TRBV11-3 with TRBJ2-5; 11 bases line up with TRBD1. V was pared by 4 bases and J by 4 bases, with 8 bases of the junction left unmatched. The CDR3 is 16 residues long. In germline, CDR1 is SGHNT, CDR2 YENEEA. The CDR3 DNA follows: TGTGCCAGCAGCTCCGGGACAGGGGGGCCAATAGAGACCCAGTACTTC. The encoded protein is CASSSGTGGPIETQYF.

J is TRBJ1-5 and V is TRBV7-3, with 9 bases matching TRBD1. Germline V gene lookup returns CDR1 SGHTA and CDR2 FQGTGA. This CDR3 spans 14 amino acids. The V gene end was trimmed by 5 bases and the J gene end by 5 bases; junction bases not matched to a gene: 4. The CDR3 is CASSQGQGYQPQHF. As DNA, the CDR3 is TGTGCCAGCAGCCAGGGACAGGGATATCAGCCCCAGCATTTT.

This chain links TRBV6-5 with TRBJ2-2, with a possible D match to TRBD2 (6 bases). Germline values: CDR1 MNHEY, CDR2 SVGAGI. This CDR3 contains 14 residues. Trimming stripped 2 bases from V and 4 bases from J, with 8 bases between. CDR3 coding DNA: TGTGCCAGCAGTTACGGGGGAGGCACCGGGGAGCTGTTTTTT. Translating it yields CASSYGGGTGELFF.

The J gene is TRBJ2-5, the V gene TRBV5-8, with D perhaps matching TRBD1 or TRBD2 (6 bases each). Germline V gene data show CDR1 as SGHTS and CDR2 as YDEGEE. With 8 bases removed from V and 4 bases from J, the gap between germline ends came to 18 bases. The CDR3 consists of 14 residues. DNA of the CDR3: TGTGCCAGTCGCGGCGGAGGGGGGCGAGAGACCCAGTACTTC. Translating it yields CASRGGGGRETQYF. Based on the CDR3 plus reference TRBV5-8 and TRBJ2-5, the full variable domain is EAGVTQSPTHLIKTRGQQATLRCSPISGHTSVYWYQQALGLGLQFLLWYDEGEERNRGNFPPRFSGRQFPNYSSELNVNALELEDSALYLCASRGGGGRETQYFGPGTRLLVL.

This chain uses TRBV4-2 with TRBJ1-1, with 12 bases lining up with TRBD1. The CDR3 covers 18 residues. The ends lost 0 bases at V and 3 bases at J; junction bases unmatched: 8. Germline CDR1 is LGHNA and CDR2 is YNFKEQ. CDR3 in amino acids: CASSQDWDRGRADTEAFF. CDR3 sequence (DNA): TGTGCCAGCAGCCAAGATTGGGACAGGGGGCGCGCGGACACTGAAGCTTTCTTT.

Worth noting for this clone: The junction departs from germline at one end; a sequencing error may be responsible. This sequence joins TRBV6-2 or TRBV6-3 and TRBJ2-7, with 7 positions matching TRBD1. Germline loops: CDR1 MNHEY, CDR2 SVGEGT. CDR3 size: 12 residues. The CDR3 loop reads CASSTTRTGLNF. CDR3 in DNA: TGTGCCAGCAGTACAACCCGGACAGGCCTAAACTTC.

The gene calls are TRBV27 and TRBJ1-2; weak D call: TRBD1 (5 bases). With 0 bases removed from V and 1 base from J, the gap between germline ends came to 18 bases. This CDR3 has 18 residues. CDR1 MNHEY and CDR2 SMNVEV come from the germline V gene (reference sequence). Here the CDR3 DNA reads TGTGCCAGCAGTTTATCGTACAGGTTGACACGTCATAACTATGGCTACACCTTC. It codes for CASSLSYRLTRHNYGYTF.

This chain joins TRBV18 and TRBJ1-4; 11 bases are a match to TRBD1. The V gene's germline CDR1 is KGHSH and CDR2 LQKENI. The ends lost 2 bases at V and 6 bases at J; junction bases unmatched: 2. This CDR3 has 15 amino acids. The CDR3 loop reads CASSPAGQGDEKLFF. CDR3 bases: TGTGCCAGCTCACCAGCGGGACAGGGGGATGAAAAACTGTTTTTT.

J is TRBJ2-7 and V is TRBV20-1; D may be TRBD2 (7 bases). This CDR3 spans 11 amino acids. Per germline, CDR1 DFQATT and CDR2 SNEGSKA (reference sequence). Trimming removed 7 bases from V and 9 bases from J, with 16 bases in between. DNA for the CDR3: TGCAGTGTAGAGATGGGGGGGCTGCAGTACTTC. Translation gives CSVEMGGLQYF.

This rearrangement joins TRBV3-1 (or the pseudogene TRBV3-2) to TRBJ2-3; 8 bases match TRBD1. Trimming removed 3 bases from V and 2 bases from J; junction bases left unmatched: 7. This CDR3 comprises 16 residues. Per germline, CDR1 LGHDT and CDR2 YNNKEL (reference sequence). CDR3 residues: CASSQLTGGHTDTQYF. DNA for the CDR3: TGTGCCAGCAGCCAGTTAACAGGGGGACACACAGATACGCAGTATTTT.

This chain uses TRBV6-5 with TRBJ2-2, with 7 nucleotides matching TRBD2. CDR1 and CDR2 from the germline V gene are MNHEY and SVGAGI. The CDR3 sequence is 14 residues long. The trim removed 2 bases at V and 6 bases at J, leaving 3 bases unmatched. CDR3 DNA sequence: TGTGCCAGCAGTTACCTGCGGGAGCCCGGGGAGCTGTTTTTT. It is translated as CASSYLREPGELFF.

The J gene is TRBJ2-1, the V gene TRBV6-5, with D uncertain. The CDR3 contains 11 residues. CDR1 MNHEY and CDR2 SVGAGI come from the germline V gene. With 4 bases removed from V and 6 bases from J, the gap between germline ends came to 4 bases. The CDR3: CASSSFNEQFF. The CDR3 DNA is TGTGCCAGCAGTTCTTTCAATGAGCAGTTCTTC.

The rearrangement uses TRBV29-1 and TRBJ2-1, with TRBD1 matching over 8 bases. V lost 3 bases, J lost 5 bases, and 6 bases stayed unmatched. Germline V gives CDR1 SQVTM, CDR2 ANQGSEA. The CDR3 has 14 amino acids. The CDR3 DNA sequence: TGCAGCGTTGACCGTGACAGGGGAGACAATGAGCAGTTCTTC. Amino acids: CSVDRDRGDNEQFF.

The rearrangement links TRBV5-6 to TRBJ2-7; D is possibly TRBD2 (5 bases). V lost 5 bases, J lost 5 bases, and 20 bases lay in between. Germline-derived CDR1 and CDR2 are SGHDT and YYEEEE. The CDR3 is 15 amino acids. The CDR3 reads CASRPRGFGGNEQYF. CDR3 nucleotides: TGTGCCAGCAGGCCGCGCGGGTTCGGTGGGAACGAGCAGTACTTC.

Only one count was recorded for this clone. The CDR3 bases are TGTGCCAGCAGCCGGACAGGGGTGAGGCAAGAGACCCAGTACTTC. It is translated as CASSRTGVRQETQYF. The chain carries TRBV7-7 and TRBJ2-5, with 9 positions matching TRBD1. V lost 5 bases, J lost 2 bases, and 6 bases stayed unmatched. CDR1 and CDR2 (germline): SSHAT, FNYEAQ (reference sequence). This CDR3 comprises 15 residues.

The rearrangement joins TRBV28 to TRBJ2-3; a weak D match, TRBD2 (7 bases). Germline V CDR1 and CDR2: MDHEN, SYDVKM. V was pared by 7 bases and J by 5 bases, with 19 bases between. This CDR3 has 15 residues. The CDR3 nucleotides read TGTGCCAGCACGACTGACGGGGGGCTCGGAGATACGCAGTATTTT. Translating it yields CASTTDGGLGDTQYF. Drawing the rest from reference TRBV28 and TRBJ2-3, the complete variable domain is DVKVTQSSRYLVKRTGEKVFLECVQDMDHENMFWYRQDPGLGLRLIYFSYDVKMKEKGDIPEGYSVSREKKERFSLILESASTNQTSMYLCASTTDGGLGDTQYFGPGTRLTVL.

The rearrangement joins TRBV5-3 to TRBJ2-5; D remains ambiguous. TRBV5-3 is an ORF for which the function is uncertain. The CDR3 is made up of 16 amino acids. V was shortened by 0 bases and J by 1 base, with 13 bases between the two germline ends. The CDR3 nucleotides read TGTGCCAGAAGCTTGGAAGCAGGCGGACCCCAAGAGACCCAGTACTTC. This encodes CARSLEAGGPQETQYF.